Listed here are 31 T cell receptor beta chains from one sample, sequenced in a study of PD-1 blockade in classical Hodgkin lymphoma (TCRdb year 2020). The time point label of this sample denotes: cycle 4 day 1 (C4D1), after less than 7 weeks of nivolumab. All trial patients had relapsed after autologous stem cell transplantation, with cohorts A, B and C differing in prior brentuximab vedotin exposure. The library was obtained by the immunoSEQ multiplex PCR assay. TCRdb re-hosts the immuneACCESS table, in-frame sequences only. Its copies lack some clones; in the studies checked, an unresolved V gene accounts for under half of them, and the cause for the rest is not known. Here the sample has about 30,000 clones; around 81% occur a single time. Of the sample, 17% falls within the top ten clones. The material was peripheral blood mononuclear cells (PBMCs), obtained before the fourth cycle of nivolumab. These receptor sequences come from a human donor with classical Hodgkin lymphoma.

This chain joins TRBV28 and TRBJ1-1, with a tentative D call TRBD1 (5 bases). V was pared by 4 bases and J by 11 bases, with 20 bases between. CDR3 length: 14 residues. Germline values: CDR1 MDHEN, CDR2 SYDVKM. The DNA for the CDR3 is TGTGCCAGCAGTTCTCCGGGACCCAAAATGTCGGCTTTCTTT. It encodes CASSSPGPKMSAFF.

This chain uses TRBV29-1 with TRBJ1-1, with D hard to call. Germline V gives CDR1 SQVTM, CDR2 ANQGSEA. The CDR3 has 11 residues. The germline V and J ends were trimmed by 1 base and 4 bases, with 4 bases remaining between them. The CDR3 spells CSVEGATEAFF. CDR3 coding DNA: TGCAGCGTTGAAGGAGCCACTGAAGCTTTCTTT. Complete variable domain (other parts from reference TRBV29-1 and TRBJ1-1): SAVISQKPSRDICQRGTSLTIQCQVDSQVTMMFWYRQQPGQSLTLIATANQGSEATYESGFVIDKFPISRPNLTFSTLTVSNMSPEDSSIYLCSVEGATEAFFGQGTRLTVV.

The rearrangement uses TRBV9 and TRBJ2-1; no reliable D call. This CDR3 region has 11 residues. V shed 3 bases and J shed 6 bases, with 4 bases lying between them. CDR1 is SGDLS and CDR2 is YYNGEE in the germline V gene. CDR3 amino acids: CASSGPNEQFF. DNA for the CDR3: TGTGCCAGCAGCGGTCCCAATGAGCAGTTCTTC.

The V gene is TRBV6-1, the J gene TRBJ2-3, with 9 nucleotides matching TRBD1. Germline V CDR1 and CDR2: MNHNS, SASEGT. With 11 bases clipped from V and 7 bases from J, the junction kept 10 bases outside the gene matches. The CDR3 extends over 13 amino acids. This CDR3 reads CAGGDRASYTQYF. CDR3 coding DNA: TGTGCCGGCGGGGACAGGGCATCGTATACGCAGTATTTT.

The chain recombines TRBV7-6 with TRBJ1-1, with D maybe TRBD1 (6 bases). Trimming removed 5 bases from V and 6 bases from J, with 10 bases in between. This CDR3 has 12 residues. CDR1 is SGHVS and CDR2 is FNYEAQ in the germline V gene. DNA of the CDR3: TGTGCCAGCAGCCCGGACAGCTCTGAAGCTTTCTTT. Protein product: CASSPDSSEAFF. The full variable domain, in which reference TRBV7-6 and TRBJ1-1 provide the parts outside the CDR3, is GAGVSQSPRYKVTKRGQDVALRCDPISGHVSLYWYRQALGQGPEFLTYFNYEAQQDKSGLPNDRFSAERPEGSISTLTIQRTEQRDSAMYRCASSPDSSEAFFGQGTRLTVV.

The J gene is TRBJ2-3, the V gene TRBV6-6; D might be TRBD1 or TRBD2, each matching 5 bases. Germline CDR1 reads MNHNY; CDR2 reads SVGAGI (reference sequence). This CDR3 is built from 14 residues. Trimming cost V 4 bases and J 0 bases, with 8 bases left between them. In DNA, the CDR3 is TGTGCCAGCAGTTGGGACCGCAGCACAGATACGCAGTATTTT. It yields the protein CASSWDRSTDTQYF.

This clone was detected a few times. V usage is TRBV30 and J usage is TRBJ1-1; 10 bases are a match to TRBD1. CDR1 and CDR2 (germline): GTSNPN, SVGIG (reference sequence). The CDR3 consists of 15 residues. Losses at the gene ends were 1 base for V and 5 bases for J; bases not matched to a gene: 7. CDR3 sequence: CAWSAGTGDGTEAFF. DNA of the CDR3: TGTGCCTGGAGTGCCGGGACAGGGGACGGTACTGAAGCTTTCTTT.

The V call is TRBV5-5, the J call TRBJ2-7, with TRBD2 identical over 8 bases. CDR3 length: 17 amino acids. CDR1 SGHKS and CDR2 YYEKEE come from the germline V gene (reference sequence). V lost 0 bases, J lost 2 bases, and 10 bases stayed unmatched. Here the CDR3 reads CASSLGPLTGGPYEQYF. The CDR3 nucleotides are TGTGCCAGCAGCTTGGGACCCCTAACGGGAGGGCCCTACGAGCAGTACTTC.

This clone was counted between two and nine times. The chain uses TRBV7-3 and TRBJ1-2, with D possibly matching TRBD1 (5 bases). This CDR3 contains 14 residues. Trimming stripped 5 bases from V and 8 bases from J, with 18 bases between. Looked up from germline, CDR1 is SGHTA and CDR2 is FQGTGA. CDR3 nucleotide sequence: TGTGCCAGCAGCGAGGGATCGGGACTATCGGGCTACACCTTC. Protein sequence: CASSEGSGLSGYTF.

V gene TRBV27 combines with J gene TRBJ1-2; D might be TRBD1 (6 bases). Trimming pared 2 bases from V and 7 bases from J, leaving 11 bases between. The CDR3 spans 13 residues. Germline CDR1 is MNHEY and CDR2 is SMNVEV (reference sequence). This CDR3 reads CASSLRGYGGYTF. In DNA, the CDR3 is TGTGCCAGCAGTTTAAGGGGGTACGGTGGCTACACCTTC.

This chain links TRBV11-3 with TRBJ1-1, with D perhaps TRBD1 (5 bases). Germline loops: CDR1 SGHNT, CDR2 YENEEA. V lost 5 bases to trimming and J lost 0 bases, with 13 bases between them. The CDR3 extends over 15 amino acids. The DNA for the CDR3 is TGTGCCAGCAGCCACTCGGGGCTAATGAACACTGAAGCTTTCTTT. Protein sequence: CASSHSGLMNTEAFF.

The chain employs TRBV11-3 and TRBJ2-6, with D maybe TRBD1 (6 bases). V was pared by 5 bases and J by 5 bases, with 16 bases between. The CDR3 has 16 amino acids. The germline gives CDR1 SGHNT, CDR2 YENEEA. The CDR3 is CASSPGQTQRANVLTF. The CDR3 bases are TGTGCCAGCAGCCCGGGACAAACCCAAAGGGCCAACGTCCTGACTTTC.

The chain joins TRBV4-3 to TRBJ1-5; D not resolved. Per the germline V gene, CDR1 is LGHNA and CDR2 is YSLEER. The length of the CDR3 is 10 residues. Trimming took 8 bases from V and 3 from J, leaving 2 bases between them. CDR3 nucleotides: TGCGCCAGCCTCAATCAGCCCCAGCATTTT. It specifies CASLNQPQHF.

The genes are TRBV2 and TRBJ2-1, with a tentative D call TRBD2 (6 bases). Germline V CDR1 and CDR2: SNHLY, FYNNEI. The CDR3 is 11 amino acids. Trimming removed 7 bases from V and 15 bases from J, with 16 bases in between. The CDR3 DNA follows: TGTGCCAGCACGCTGGGACTCCGGGGGTTCTTC. Translated: CASTLGLRGFF.

Here the CDR3 reads CASSRDRGTGELFF. CDR3 sequence (DNA): TGTGCCAGCAGCCGGGACAGGGGCACCGGGGAGCTGTTTTTT. The chain has TRBV27 and TRBJ2-2, with TRBD1 matching over 10 bases. V trimming: 6 bases; J trimming: 4 bases; junction bases outside the gene matches: 2. This CDR3 spans 14 amino acids. CDR1 and CDR2 (germline): MNHEY, SMNVEV (reference sequence).

The V call is TRBV7-9, the J call TRBJ1-5; possibly TRBD1 for D (6 bases). Germline CDR1 and CDR2: SEHNR and FQNEAQ (reference sequence). The CDR3 covers 14 residues. V lost 5 bases, J lost 5 bases, and 13 bases lay in between. This CDR3 is CASSPQGRDQPQHF. In DNA form, the CDR3 reads TGTGCCAGCAGCCCACAGGGTCGGGATCAGCCCCAGCATTTT.

The table lists this clone with a few counts. The chain joins TRBV7-8 to TRBJ1-1; D is uncertain. The V and J ends lost 0 bases and 0 bases respectively, with 8 bases between them. This CDR3 region has 15 residues. Germline CDR1 SGHVS, CDR2 FQNEAQ. The CDR3 sequence is CASSLAGIMNTEAFF. For the CDR3, the DNA is TGTGCCAGCAGCTTAGCGGGGATTATGAACACTGAAGCTTTCTTT.

The rearrangement joins TRBV28 to TRBJ2-7, with TRBD1 identical over 8 bases. V lost 6 bases, J lost 3 bases, and 13 bases stayed unmatched. In germline, CDR1 is MDHEN, CDR2 SYDVKM. The CDR3 is 16 amino acids. The CDR3 region is CASSSGQGISFYEQYF. DNA for the CDR3: TGTGCCAGCAGCTCAGGACAGGGTATTTCCTTCTACGAGCAGTACTTC.

V and J are TRBV19 and TRBJ1-2, with 8 nucleotides matching TRBD1. The CDR3 runs 14 residues. V was clipped by 6 bases and J by 1 base; unmatched bases: 4. Germline values: CDR1 LNHDA, CDR2 SQIVND (reference sequence). This chain's CDR3 is CASSNRGNNYGYTF. Here the CDR3 DNA reads TGTGCCAGTAGCAACAGGGGGAATAACTATGGCTACACCTTC.

V is TRBV7-2 and J is TRBJ2-7; 7 bases fit TRBD1. The CDR3 contains 13 residues. CDR1 SGHTA and CDR2 FQGNSA come from the germline V gene. The V and J ends lost 5 bases and 12 bases, in that order; junction bases with no gene match: 13. The CDR3 nucleotides read TGTGCCAGCAGCAAGACAGGGTTGACGGATCGGTACGTC. Translation: CASSKTGLTDRYV.

This chain links TRBV7-6 with TRBJ2-1; a weak D match, TRBD1 (6 bases). Germline CDR1 SGHVS, CDR2 FNYEAQ. This CDR3 has 12 amino acids. Deletions cut 5 bases from V and 7 bases from J, with 9 bases between. In DNA form, the CDR3 reads TGTGCCAGCAGCGGAACAGGGAATGAGCAGTTCTTC. This sequence encodes CASSGTGNEQFF.

The V call is TRBV6-5, the J call TRBJ1-1; D is undetermined. This CDR3 spans 13 amino acids. With 6 bases removed from V and 1 base from J, the gap between germline ends came to 9 bases. Germline V gene lookup returns CDR1 MNHEY and CDR2 SVGAGI. The CDR3 DNA reads as TGTGCCAGCAGCTATCTGGGGAACACTGAAGCTTTCTTT. It codes for CASSYLGNTEAFF.

The chain employs TRBV10-2 and TRBJ1-1, with no clear D. Trimming removed 3 bases from V and 1 base from J, with 3 bases in between. The CDR3 is made up of 12 amino acids. CDR1 and CDR2 from the germline V gene are WSHSY and SAAADI. CDR3 protein: CASSDRNTEAFF. The CDR3 DNA is TGCGCCAGCAGTGACAGGAACACTGAAGCTTTCTTT.

The rearrangement joins TRBV27 to TRBJ1-5; unclear D gene. Germline-derived CDR1 and CDR2 are MNHEY and SMNVEV (reference sequence). The CDR3 totals 14 residues. The germline V and J ends were trimmed by 2 bases and 5 bases, with 10 bases remaining between them. The CDR3 sequence is CASSLTGNHQPQHF. The CDR3 DNA is TGTGCCAGCAGTTTAACCGGGAACCATCAGCCCCAGCATTTT.

The table lists this clone with a count of one. CDR3 bases: TGTGCCAGCAGCTCCCGAGAGGGGCAGTTCGTTGCCTACGAGCAGTACTTC. Amino acid sequence: CASSSREGQFVAYEQYF. The chain combines TRBV7-6 with TRBJ2-7; D possibly uses TRBD1 or TRBD2 (5 bases each). V gave up 4 bases and J gave up 2 bases, with 21 bases separating them. CDR1 is SGHVS, CDR2 FNYEAQ, per germline. The CDR3 loop spans 17 amino acids. Full variable domain (outside the CDR3, taken from reference TRBV7-6 and TRBJ2-7): GAGVSQSPRYKVTKRGQDVALRCDPISGHVSLYWYRQALGQGPEFLTYFNYEAQQDKSGLPNDRFSAERPEGSISTLTIQRTEQRDSAMYRCASSSREGQFVAYEQYFGPGTRLTVT.

This chain uses TRBV5-1 with TRBJ1-2, with D perhaps TRBD1 (5 bases). The CDR3 is 15 residues long. V shed 0 bases and J shed 8 bases, with 17 bases lying between them. CDR1 SGHRS and CDR2 YFSETQ come from the germline V gene. For the CDR3, the DNA is TGCGCCAGCAGCTTGGAAGGGCAGGGAATCTTCGGCTACACCTTC. It encodes CASSLEGQGIFGYTF.

The chain recombines TRBV7-2 with TRBJ1-1, with a possible D match to TRBD1 (5 bases). The CDR3 loop spans 12 amino acids. Trimming left V 2 bases short and J 6 bases short, with 7 bases between. The germline gives CDR1 SGHTA, CDR2 FQGNSA. The CDR3 DNA is TGTGCCAGCAGCTTACGGGGGGCTGAAGCTTTCTTT. Translated: CASSLRGAEAFF.

The V call is TRBV7-2, the J call TRBJ2-7; TRBD2 is a possible D gene (6 bases). V was clipped by 1 base and J by 7 bases, with 14 bases between them. Germline V gives CDR1 SGHTA, CDR2 FQGNSA. The CDR3 runs to 14 residues. CDR3 bases: TGTGCCAGCAGCTTAGGTCGCGGGGCCGGGGAGCAGTACTTC. This gives the protein CASSLGRGAGEQYF.

This clone was observed once. The chain joins TRBV7-6 to TRBJ1-1; D is uncertain. CDR3 length: 12 residues. CDR1 SGHVS and CDR2 FNYEAQ come from the germline V gene. The V end lost 2 bases, the J end lost 5 bases, and 6 bases lay between the germline ends. In nucleotides, the CDR3 is TGTGCCAGCAGCTTAATAGGGACTGAAGCTTTCTTT. Its translation: CASSLIGTEAFF.

This sequence joins TRBV19 and TRBJ1-2; 9 bases map to TRBD1. There are 16 residues in the CDR3. After removal of 5 bases from V and 4 bases from J, the junction contained 11 bases not matched to a gene. The germline gives CDR1 LNHDA, CDR2 SQIVND (reference sequence). The CDR3 DNA sequence: TGTGCCAGTAGTCCATGGACAGGGGCGGTATTCTATGGCTACACCTTC. Translating it yields CASSPWTGAVFYGYTF.

This rearrangement joins TRBV11-3 to TRBJ1-1, with D hard to call. The V gene lost 2 bases and the J gene lost 1 base, with 20 bases spanning the gap. Germline lookup yields CDR1 SGHNT and CDR2 YENEEA. The CDR3 is 18 residues long. In DNA form, the CDR3 reads TGTGCCAGCAGCTTAAAGTCAGTAGCAGCAGTGAAGAACACTGAAGCTTTCTTT. Protein: CASSLKSVAAVKNTEAFF.